The next 10 T cell receptor beta chains were all read from a single sample in a study of T-cell memory formation after mild COVID-19. In TCRdb, the 5' RACE reads were re-called with MiXCR into one record per CDR3 protein. This table holds 200,000 to 250,000 distinct CDR3 sequences, just over 15% found once. Sample: PBMCs or a T cell subset sorted from them (not recorded which). Every receptor here comes from an adult woman who had mild COVID-19 (a few samples of this study predate the infection). Cell type and time point are not known.

This clonotype was counted between two and nine times. The rearrangement uses TRBV10-3 and TRBJ2-3; 8 nucleotides agree with TRBD2. The V gene end was trimmed by 7 bases and the J gene end by 2 bases; junction bases not matched to a gene: 11. CDR1 and CDR2 from the germline V gene are ENHRY and SYGVKD. This CDR3 is built from 16 residues. The chain's CDR3 is CAIKTGGGTSTDTQYF. CDR3 in DNA: TGTGCCATCAAGACAGGCGGGGGGACCTCCACAGATACGCAGTATTTT.

This clonotype occurred a few times. V usage is TRBV5-1 and J usage is TRBJ2-3; D not resolved. CDR1 is SGHRS and CDR2 is YFSETQ in the germline V gene. The CDR3 contains 12 residues. V lost 3 bases and J 6 bases, leaving 8 bases between the germline ends. CDR3 in DNA: TGCGCCAGCAGCTATTCTGGGGATACGCAGTATTTT. Translation: CASSYSGDTQYF.

The gene calls are TRBV12-3 or TRBV12-4 and TRBJ2-4; 7 bases fit TRBD2. The CDR3 extends over 15 amino acids. The ends lost 6 bases at V and 6 bases at J; junction bases unmatched: 11. The CDR3 loop is CASSRTSVRGNIQYF. The CDR3 coding sequence is TGTGCCAGCAGCCGAACTAGCGTAAGGGGAAACATTCAGTACTTC.

This clonotype appeared a few times. The V and J genes are TRBV5-1 and TRBJ2-4; 12 bases match TRBD2. Germline-derived CDR1 and CDR2 are SGHRS and YFSETQ. Trimming at V came to 0 bases and at J to 0 bases, leaving 10 bases not matched to a gene. The CDR3 totals 20 residues. Written as DNA, the CDR3 is TGCGCCAGCAGCTTGGCCCCCGGACTAGCGGGGTTCCTAGCCAAAAACATTCAGTACTTC. Its translation: CASSLAPGLAGFLAKNIQYF.

This clonotype appeared a few times. In DNA form, the CDR3 reads TGTGCCACCAGCTTTGGGGGTCAAGAGACCCAGTACTTC. It is translated as CATSFGGQETQYF. The V and J genes are TRBV24-1 and TRBJ2-5; perhaps D is TRBD1 or TRBD2 (5 bases each). The CDR3 loop spans 13 amino acids. V lost 7 bases and J 2 bases, leaving 10 bases between the germline ends. CDR1 and CDR2 from the germline V gene are KGHDR and SFDVKD.

The sample holds a few counts of this clonotype. The chain links TRBV29-1 to TRBJ1-2, with D possibly matching TRBD1 (6 bases). Trimming took 2 bases from V and 2 from J, leaving 12 bases between them. Germline V gives CDR1 SQVTM, CDR2 ANQGSEA. This CDR3 has 14 residues. The CDR3: CSVEWSGENYGYTF. The CDR3 nucleotides are TGCAGCGTTGAATGGTCAGGGGAAAACTATGGCTACACCTTC.

Only a few counts were recorded for this clonotype. The chain employs TRBV12-3 or TRBV12-4 and TRBJ2-4; D gene unclear. The CDR3 sequence is 14 residues long. V lost 5 bases and J lost 0, with 8 bases in between. The CDR3 nucleotides are TGTGCCAGCAGTCGCGAGCTAGCCAAAAACATTCAGTACTTC. Its protein product is CASSRELAKNIQYF.

The chain joins TRBV5-6 to TRBJ2-5; D possibly matches TRBD1 or TRBD2 (5 bases each). The CDR3 is made up of 15 amino acids. V lost 0 bases and J 4 bases, leaving 13 bases between the germline ends. Germline V gives CDR1 SGHDT, CDR2 YYEEEE. This CDR3 reads CASSLAGTEGETQYF. The DNA of the CDR3 is TGTGCCAGCAGCTTGGCGGGGACGGAAGGAGAGACCCAGTACTTC.

This clonotype turned up a few times. This chain links TRBV5-4 with TRBJ2-5, with a tentative D call TRBD2 (5 bases). Germline V gene sequence: CDR1 SGHNT, CDR2 YYREEE (reference sequence). This CDR3 is 14 amino acids long. Between the trimmed V and J ends, which lost 1 base and 5 bases, there was a span of 12 bases. CDR3 residues: CASSLRGGRETQYF. In nucleotides, the CDR3 is TGTGCCAGCAGCTTGAGAGGAGGCAGGGAGACCCAGTACTTC.

This rearrangement joins TRBV7-8 to TRBJ1-2; the D gene is possibly TRBD1 (6 bases). V shed 1 base and J shed 6 bases, with 18 bases lying between them. Germline lookup yields CDR1 SGHVS and CDR2 FQNEAQ. This CDR3 contains 16 residues. CDR3 amino acids: CASSLGPLRQAHGYTF. The DNA for the CDR3 is TGTGCCAGCAGCTTAGGCCCACTAAGACAGGCCCATGGCTACACCTTC.